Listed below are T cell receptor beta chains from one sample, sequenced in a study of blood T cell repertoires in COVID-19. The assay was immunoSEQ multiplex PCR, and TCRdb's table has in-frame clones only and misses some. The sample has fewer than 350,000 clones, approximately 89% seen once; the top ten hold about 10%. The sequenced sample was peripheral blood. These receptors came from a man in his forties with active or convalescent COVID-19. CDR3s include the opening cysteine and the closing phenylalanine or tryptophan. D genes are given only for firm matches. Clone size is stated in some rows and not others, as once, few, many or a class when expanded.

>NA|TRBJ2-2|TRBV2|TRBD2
TGTGCCAGCCATGATAGCGGGGGGGCGGGCACCGGGGAGCTGTTTTTT
CASHDSGGAGTGELFF
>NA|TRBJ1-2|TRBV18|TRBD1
TGTGCCAGCTCACTGGGGACAGGGGCAAAGGGCTACACCTTC
CASSLGTGAKGYTF
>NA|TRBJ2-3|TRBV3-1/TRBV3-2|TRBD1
TGTGCCAGCAACCTAAGACAGGGGGGGACAGATACGCAGTATTTT
CASNLRQGGTDTQYF
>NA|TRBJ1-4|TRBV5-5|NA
TGTGCCAGCAGCTGGAGGACAGATGAAAAACTGTTTTTT
CASSWRTDEKLFF
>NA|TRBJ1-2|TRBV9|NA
TGTGCCAGCAGCGTAAATACTGAGGGCTATGGCTACACCTTC
CASSVNTEGYGYTF
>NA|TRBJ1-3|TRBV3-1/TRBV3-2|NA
TGTGCCAGCAGCCCCACCCGGGTGGCTGGAAACACCATATATTTT
CASSPTRVAGNTIYF
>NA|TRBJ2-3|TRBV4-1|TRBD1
TGCGCCAGCAGCCAAGACCAGGGGGCTATGACAGATACGCAGTATTTT
CASSQDQGAMTDTQYF
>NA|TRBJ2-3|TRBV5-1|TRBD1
TGCGCCAGCAGCTTTCAAGGGACAGGGTCCCCAAATACGCAGTATTTT
CASSFQGTGSPNTQYF
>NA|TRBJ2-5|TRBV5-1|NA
TGCGCCAGCAGCGTCGGGAACCAAGAGACCCAGTACTTC
CASSVGNQETQYF
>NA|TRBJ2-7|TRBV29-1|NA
TGCAGCGTCGAGGTGGTGGGCCGGGACATGCACTACGAGCAGTACTTC
CSVEVVGRDMHYEQYF
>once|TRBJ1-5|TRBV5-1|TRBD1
TGCGCCAGCAGCTTGGGGGACAGTTTAGATCAGCCCCAGCATTTT
CASSLGDSLDQPQHF
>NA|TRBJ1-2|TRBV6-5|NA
TGTGCCAGCAGTTACTCGATACAGGGAAACTATGGCTACACCTTC
CASSYSIQGNYGYTF
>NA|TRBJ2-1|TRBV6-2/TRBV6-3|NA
TGTGCCAGCAGTTACCCCCGACCGGGAGCTACCAATGAGCAGTTCTTC
CASSYPRPGATNEQFF
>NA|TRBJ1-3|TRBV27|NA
TGTGCCAGCAGTTTGGGGGGGGCACATGGAAACACCATATATTTT
CASSLGGAHGNTIYF
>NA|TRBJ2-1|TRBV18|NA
TGTGCCAGCTCCCCGGCTAGCTCCTACAATGAGCAGTTCTTC
CASSPASSYNEQFF
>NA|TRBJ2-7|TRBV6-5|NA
TGTGCCAGCAGGGGGGCCGCGGGCGGCTACGAGCAGTACTTC
CASRGAAGGYEQYF
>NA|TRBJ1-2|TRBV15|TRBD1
TGTGCCACCAGCAGAGGGGCCGGGACAGGGGTCTTTGGCTACACCTTC
CATSRGAGTGVFGYTF
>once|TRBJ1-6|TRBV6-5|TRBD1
TGTGCCAGCAGTTACTCGACAGGGACTCATAATTCACCCCTCCACTTT
CASSYSTGTHNSPLHF
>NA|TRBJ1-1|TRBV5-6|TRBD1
TGTGCCAGCAGCTTGGTGGAGGACAGGGATGAAGCTTTCTTT
CASSLVEDRDEAFF
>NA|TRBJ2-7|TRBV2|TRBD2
TGTGCCAGCAGGGGACTAGCGGTGCACCCCTACGAGCAGTACTTC
CASRGLAVHPYEQYF
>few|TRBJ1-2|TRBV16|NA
TGTGCCAGCAGCGATAGGGGAGGGAGGGGATTCTATGGCTACACCTTC
CASSDRGGRGFYGYTF
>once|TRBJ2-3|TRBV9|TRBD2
TGTGCCAGCAGCGTACCCGGGACTAGCGGCACAGATACGCAGTATTTT
CASSVPGTSGTDTQYF
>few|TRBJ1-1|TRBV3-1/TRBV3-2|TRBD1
TGTGCCAGCAGCCATTCCGAACAGGGGAAGACTGAAGCTTTCTTT
CASSHSEQGKTEAFF
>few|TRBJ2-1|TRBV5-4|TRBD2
TGTGCCAGCAGCGCTAGCGGATCCTACAATGAGCAGTTCTTC
CASSASGSYNEQFF
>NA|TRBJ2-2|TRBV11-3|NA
TGTGCCAGCAGCTTAGTTCCTTCGGGGGAGCTGTTTTTT
CASSLVPSGELFF
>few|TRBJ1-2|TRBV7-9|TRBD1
TGTGCCAGCAGCCCGCCGGGACAGCTCTATGGCTACACCTTC
CASSPPGQLYGYTF